The 10 T cell receptor beta chains below come from one sample, sequenced in a study of blood T cell repertoires in COVID-19. The data were produced by immunoSEQ multiplex PCR, yet TCRdb's version contains in-frame clones alone and is incomplete. The sample shows around 380,000 clones, around 87% of them seen only once. Sequenced material: PBMCs or T cells enriched from blood (not recorded which). The receptors here all came from a man in his thirties or forties who had recovered from COVID-19.

The V gene is TRBV9, the J gene TRBJ2-7; 8 nucleotides match TRBD1. The germline CDR1 and CDR2 sequences are SGDLS and YYNGEE. Losses at the gene ends were 3 bases for V and 5 bases for J; bases not matched to a gene: 13. This CDR3 is 16 amino acids long. The CDR3 reads CASSATPTGVWDEQYF. In nucleotides, the CDR3 is TGTGCCAGCAGCGCTACACCGACAGGGGTTTGGGACGAGCAGTACTTC.

The CDR3 DNA sequence: TGTGCCAGCAGCTTGGAGCAGGGCTATGGCTACACCTTC. Translating it yields CASSLEQGYGYTF. V usage is TRBV5-6 and J usage is TRBJ1-2; TRBD1 might be the D (5 bases). CDR1 is SGHDT, CDR2 YYEEEE, per germline. The ends were cut back, 0 bases at V and 4 bases at J, with 7 bases in the middle. CDR3 length equals 13 residues.

Comment on this clone: The same CDR3 arises from other DNA sequences in this sample as well. The CDR3 protein is CASSVDPTSGVSSYNEQFF. The CDR3 DNA reads as TGTGCCAGCAGCGTAGACCCGACTAGCGGGGTGAGCTCCTACAATGAGCAGTTCTTC. V is TRBV9 and J is TRBJ2-1; TRBD2 agrees at 11 bases. This CDR3 is 19 amino acids long. Germline-derived CDR1 and CDR2 are SGDLS and YYNGEE. Trimming removed 0 bases from V and 0 bases from J; junction bases left unmatched: 8.

The rearrangement joins TRBV9 to TRBJ2-2; a weak D match, TRBD1 (6 bases). The CDR3 has 14 residues. With 4 bases removed from V and 6 bases from J, the gap between germline ends came to 13 bases. Looked up from germline, CDR1 is SGDLS and CDR2 is YYNGEE. CDR3 protein: CASSYTQGPGELFF. In nucleotides, the CDR3 is TGTGCCAGCAGCTACACTCAGGGGCCCGGGGAGCTGTTTTTT.

The chain couples TRBV2 to TRBJ1-4; D is unresolved. This CDR3 comprises 11 residues. The germline CDR1 and CDR2 sequences are SNHLY and FYNNEI. Trimming took off 9 bases at V and 6 bases at J, with 8 bases between the two ends. The CDR3 loop is CASSYHEKLFF. The CDR3 DNA reads as TGTGCCAGTAGTTATCATGAAAAACTGTTTTTT. The full variable domain, with the rest looked up from reference TRBV2 and TRBJ1-4, is EPEVTQTPSHQVTQMGQEVILRCVPISNHLYFYWYRQILGQKVEFLVSFYNNEISEKSEIFDDQFSVERPDGSNFTLKIRSTKLEDSAMYFCASSYHEKLFFGSGTQLSVL.

This chain connects TRBV14 to TRBJ2-3, with TRBD1 as a possible D gene (5 bases). The V gene's germline CDR1 is SGHDN and CDR2 FVKESK. This CDR3 contains 16 residues. V lost 2 bases and J lost 6, with 18 bases in between. In DNA form, the CDR3 reads TGTGCCAGCAGCCAATCCTGGACACCTGCTTGGGATACGCAGTATTTT. Its translation: CASSQSWTPAWDTQYF.

This chain links TRBV12-3 or TRBV12-4 with TRBJ1-4, with 7 bases that match TRBD1. The CDR3 covers 12 residues. The ends lost 5 bases at V and 12 bases at J; junction bases unmatched: 6. CDR3 in DNA: TGTGCCAGCAGTCAACACAGGGGTGAACTGTTTTTT. Translating gives CASSQHRGELFF.

The chain joins TRBV12-3 or TRBV12-4 to TRBJ2-1; no clear D. This CDR3 comprises 12 residues. The V end was cut by 7 bases, the J end by 7 bases, with 11 bases between. CDR3 nucleotides: TGTGCCAGCACCCGGGTCGGTAATGAGCAGTTCTTC. As protein: CASTRVGNEQFF.

V gene TRBV28 combines with J gene TRBJ1-5; 8 nucleotides line up with TRBD1. Germline-derived CDR1 and CDR2 are MDHEN and SYDVKM. V lost 2 bases and J lost 3; bases outside the gene matches: 6. The CDR3 loop spans 16 amino acids. CDR3 sequence reads: CASSLVGQGLNQPQHF. The CDR3 coding sequence is TGTGCCAGCAGTTTAGTAGGACAGGGACTCAATCAGCCCCAGCATTTT.

V usage is TRBV7-9 and J usage is TRBJ1-4; TRBD1 matches at 8 bases. The V gene's germline CDR1 is SEHNR and CDR2 FQNEAQ (reference sequence). Germline trimming cut 3 bases from V and 4 bases from J; bases unmatched to any gene: 7. The CDR3 covers 16 residues. In nucleotides, the CDR3 is TGTGCCAGCAGCTTGGGACAGGCCTCTATTAATGAAAAACTGTTTTTT. This encodes CASSLGQASINEKLFF.